This T cell receptor beta chain was recovered during a study of a mutant IDH1 vaccine in newly diagnosed glioma. Assay used: immunoSEQ multiplex PCR; TCRdb lists only in-frame clones, some missing. The table includes about 50,000 clones, approximately 71% detected once. About this clone itself: Its antigen is not known.

Germline loops: CDR1 SGHTA, CDR2 FQGNSA. Trimming took 3 bases from V and 7 from J; bases not matched to a gene: 1. CDR3 length: 14 residues. Specified time point: week 47, end of study. Alongside topical imiquimod, each dose of vaccine comprised 300 ug of mutant IDH1 20-mer peptide. The rearrangement links TRBV7-2 to TRBJ1-6; 9 bases fit TRBD1. Sequencing used PBMCs, obtained from a glioma patient whose treatment included an IDH1 peptide vaccine. The clonotype was recovered from a man aged 50-60 years with glioma. CDR3 DNA: TGTGCCAGCAGCTTCACAGGGGGCAATTCACCCCTCCACTTT. Encoded protein: CASSFTGGNSPLHF.